This is a list of T cell receptor beta chains from one sample in a study of blood T cell repertoires in COVID-19. Repertoires were generated with immunoSEQ multiplex PCR, while TCRdb's copy carries only in-frame clones and drops some. The data show 100,000 to 150,000 clones, with around 89% seen just once and approximately 8% held by the top ten. Sequencing input: peripheral blood. The receptors were sampled from a man aged 45 to 65 with acute or convalescent COVID-19. Both conserved end residues are part of each CDR3. D genes are given only for firm matches. Where a row states a size, it is once, few, many or the class of an expanded clone; other rows omit it.

d_gene: TRBD2; j_gene: TRBJ2-1; v_gene: TRBV6-5; abundance: .; CDR3nt: TGTGCCAGCAGTAGGTCTAGCGGGACCTACAATGAGCAGTTCTTC; CDR3aa: CASSRSSGTYNEQFF
d_gene: .; j_gene: TRBJ2-7; v_gene: TRBV11-2; abundance: .; CDR3nt: TGTGCCAGCAGCTTGCAAGCGGGCTCCTACGAGCAGTACTTC; CDR3aa: CASSLQAGSYEQYF
d_gene: TRBD2; j_gene: TRBJ2-7; v_gene: TRBV19; abundance: .; CDR3nt: TGTGCCAGTAGTATAGCGGGAGGGCCTTACGAGCAGTACTTC; CDR3aa: CASSIAGGPYEQYF
d_gene: .; j_gene: TRBJ1-2; v_gene: TRBV18; abundance: .; CDR3nt: TGTGCCAGCTCACCACCGGCGGGGTGGAGTGGCTACACCTTC; CDR3aa: CASSPPAGWSGYTF
d_gene: .; j_gene: TRBJ2-2; v_gene: TRBV9; abundance: .; CDR3nt: TGTGCCAGCAGCGTAGTAGGGCGGGGCACCGGGGAGCTGTTTTTT; CDR3aa: CASSVVGRGTGELFF
d_gene: .; j_gene: TRBJ1-2; v_gene: TRBV6-5; abundance: .; CDR3nt: TGTGCCAGCAGTTACGACAGCTCCACCCATGGCTACACCTTC; CDR3aa: CASSYDSSTHGYTF
d_gene: TRBD2; j_gene: TRBJ2-2; v_gene: TRBV11-2; abundance: once; CDR3nt: TGTGCCAGCGGGGCTAGCGGGACGAACACCGGGGAGCTGTTTTTT; CDR3aa: CASGASGTNTGELFF
d_gene: .; j_gene: TRBJ2-2; v_gene: TRBV10-3; abundance: .; CDR3nt: TGTGCCATCAGGAATGGAGAGGCCGGGGAGCTGTTTTTT; CDR3aa: CAIRNGEAGELFF
d_gene: TRBD1; j_gene: TRBJ1-5; v_gene: TRBV19; abundance: few; CDR3nt: TGTGCCAGTAGATCCCAGGGCGCAGGGGGGACATATAGCAATCAGCCCCAGCATTTT; CDR3aa: CASRSQGAGGTYSNQPQHF
d_gene: TRBD1; j_gene: TRBJ1-2; v_gene: TRBV9; abundance: few; CDR3nt: TGTGCCAGCAGCTATGGGGGACAGGGGGTCAGCTATGGCTACACCTTC; CDR3aa: CASSYGGQGVSYGYTF
d_gene: TRBD1; j_gene: TRBJ2-3; v_gene: TRBV6-4; abundance: .; CDR3nt: TGTGCCAGCAGTGGGGACAGTAGTACGCAGTATTTT; CDR3aa: CASSGDSSTQYF
d_gene: .; j_gene: TRBJ2-1; v_gene: TRBV7-4; abundance: once; CDR3nt: TGTGCCAGCAGGCACGGGACTTTTGAGCAGTTCTTC; CDR3aa: CASRHGTFEQFF
d_gene: TRBD2; j_gene: TRBJ2-7; v_gene: TRBV5-1; abundance: .; CDR3nt: TGCGCCAGCAGCGCCCAGACTAGCGCCTACGAGCAGTACTTC; CDR3aa: CASSAQTSAYEQYF
d_gene: TRBD1; j_gene: TRBJ1-2; v_gene: TRBV30; abundance: once; CDR3nt: TGTGCCTGGAGCGGACTTCCCGGGACAGGGAAACACAACTATGGCTACACCTTC; CDR3aa: CAWSGLPGTGKHNYGYTF
d_gene: .; j_gene: TRBJ2-7; v_gene: TRBV5-4; abundance: .; CDR3nt: TGTGCCAGCAGCTCCCCGGGACATATCTACGAGCAGTACTTC; CDR3aa: CASSSPGHIYEQYF
d_gene: TRBD2; j_gene: TRBJ2-5; v_gene: TRBV4-1; abundance: .; CDR3nt: TGCGCCAGCAGCCAAGGACAAATAGCGGGAGGCCAAGAGACCCAGTACTTC; CDR3aa: CASSQGQIAGGQETQYF
d_gene: TRBD1; j_gene: TRBJ1-1; v_gene: TRBV29-1; abundance: .; CDR3nt: TGCAGCGTTGGGCAGGGGGCTGAAGCTTTCTTT; CDR3aa: CSVGQGAEAFF
d_gene: TRBD2; j_gene: TRBJ2-1; v_gene: TRBV3-1/TRBV3-2; abundance: .; CDR3nt: TGTGCCAGCAGCCACGGTGGACTAGCTAAGGATGAGCAGTTCTTC; CDR3aa: CASSHGGLAKDEQFF
d_gene: .; j_gene: TRBJ1-2; v_gene: TRBV18; abundance: .; CDR3nt: TGTGCCAGCGCCTCGGACAGCGGAGCTTCCACCTTC; CDR3aa: CASASDSGASTF
d_gene: .; j_gene: TRBJ2-5; v_gene: TRBV11-2; abundance: .; CDR3nt: TGTGCCAGCAGCTTAGGGGCCGGGGGGCGCGGAGAGACCCAGTACTTC; CDR3aa: CASSLGAGGRGETQYF
d_gene: TRBD1; j_gene: TRBJ1-5; v_gene: TRBV12-3/TRBV12-4; abundance: once; CDR3nt: TGTGCCAGCAGTACAGGGGGTGAACAGCCCCAGCATTTT; CDR3aa: CASSTGGEQPQHF
d_gene: .; j_gene: TRBJ1-2; v_gene: TRBV3-1/TRBV3-2; abundance: .; CDR3nt: TGTGCCAGCACCCCGGTTGCGGCAGGGAGAGGGGGTGGCTACACCTTC; CDR3aa: CASTPVAAGRGGGYTF
d_gene: TRBD2; j_gene: TRBJ2-7; v_gene: TRBV4-2; abundance: .; CDR3nt: TGTGCCAGCAGCCAGGCGACTAGCGGGAGGATATCCTACGAGCAGTACTTC; CDR3aa: CASSQATSGRISYEQYF
d_gene: .; j_gene: TRBJ2-6; v_gene: TRBV5-1; abundance: .; CDR3nt: TGCGCCAGCAGCATTGGGACGCGGGCGGGAGGGGCCAACGTCCTGACTTTC; CDR3aa: CASSIGTRAGGANVLTF
d_gene: TRBD2; j_gene: TRBJ2-1; v_gene: TRBV25-1; abundance: .; CDR3nt: TGTGCCAGCAGTGGAGGACTAGCGGGGATAATCAATGAGCAGTTCTTC; CDR3aa: CASSGGLAGIINEQFF
d_gene: TRBD1; j_gene: TRBJ2-3; v_gene: TRBV6-1; abundance: .; CDR3nt: TGTGCCAGCAGTGAATGGGCACAGGGGAGCACAGATACGCAGTATTTT; CDR3aa: CASSEWAQGSTDTQYF
d_gene: TRBD1; j_gene: TRBJ1-5; v_gene: TRBV4-1; abundance: .; CDR3nt: TGCGCCAGCAGCCCCGACGATAGGGGGCAGGGTCAGCCCCAGCATTTT; CDR3aa: CASSPDDRGQGQPQHF
d_gene: TRBD1; j_gene: TRBJ2-1; v_gene: TRBV27; abundance: .; CDR3nt: TGTGCCAGCAGTTTCGGGACAGGGGGCGCAGGGGATGAGCAGTTCTTC; CDR3aa: CASSFGTGGAGDEQFF
d_gene: TRBD1; j_gene: TRBJ2-7; v_gene: TRBV5-4; abundance: .; CDR3nt: TGTGCCAGCAGCCTTGACAGGGGGTCCTACGAGCAGTACTTC; CDR3aa: CASSLDRGSYEQYF